This TCR beta chain appears in the sequencing data of a study of control samples from healthy donors and cancer patients. TCRdb's copy holds only in-frame clones and misses some; the assay was immunoSEQ multiplex PCR. The table lists 85,000 to 90,000 clones, 85% to 90% of them singletons. Losses at the gene ends were 0 bases for V and 7 bases for J; bases not matched to a gene: 3. This CDR3 spans 14 amino acids. From germline, CDR1 is SGHRS and CDR2 YFSETQ. The TCR was taken from a middle-aged woman in good health. The specimen was blood. V gene TRBV5-1 combines with J gene TRBJ1-5, with 8 bases that match TRBD1. The CDR3 region is CASSLGTGSQPQHF. The CDR3 DNA follows: TGCGCCAGCAGCTTGGGGACAGGGTCCCAGCCCCAGCATTTT.